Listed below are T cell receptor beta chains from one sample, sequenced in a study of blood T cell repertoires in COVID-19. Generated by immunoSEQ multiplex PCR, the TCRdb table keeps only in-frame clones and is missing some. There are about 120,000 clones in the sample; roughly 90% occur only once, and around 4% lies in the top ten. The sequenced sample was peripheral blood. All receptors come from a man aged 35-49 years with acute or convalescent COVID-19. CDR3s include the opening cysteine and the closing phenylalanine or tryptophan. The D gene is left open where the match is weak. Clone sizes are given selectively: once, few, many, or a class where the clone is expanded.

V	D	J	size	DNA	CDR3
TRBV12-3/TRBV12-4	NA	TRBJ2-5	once	TGTGCCAGCAGTTTGTTCCGGGAGACCCAGTACTTC	CASSLFRETQYF
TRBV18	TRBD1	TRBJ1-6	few	TGTGCCAGCTCAAAAGGGACAGCAAATAATTCACCCCTCCACTTT	CASSKGTANNSPLHF
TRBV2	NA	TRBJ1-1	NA	TGTGCCAGCAGTCCACAGACGAACACTGAAGCTTTCTTT	CASSPQTNTEAFF
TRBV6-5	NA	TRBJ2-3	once	TGTGCCAGCCTCTCCCCGGGTTCCACAGATACGCAGTATTTT	CASLSPGSTDTQYF
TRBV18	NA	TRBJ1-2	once	TGTGCCAGCCTGGAGACCCCCGGGAGCTATGGCTACACCTTC	CASLETPGSYGYTF
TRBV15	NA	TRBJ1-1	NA	TGTGCCACCAGCAAGCCGGGACTCCGGAACACTGAAGCTTTCTTT	CATSKPGLRNTEAFF
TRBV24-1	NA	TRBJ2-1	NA	TGTGCCACCAGTGATTCCCGTACTAGCAGCGGTGAGCAGTTCTTC	CATSDSRTSSGEQFF
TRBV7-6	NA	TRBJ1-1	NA	TGTGCCAGCAGCCTAAGGAGGGACACTGAAGCTTTCTTT	CASSLRRDTEAFF
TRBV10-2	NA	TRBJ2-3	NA	TGCGCCAGCAGTGAGTCAGGGGGGGGATTAAGCACAGATACGCAGTATTTT	CASSESGGGLSTDTQYF
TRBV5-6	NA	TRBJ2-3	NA	TGTGCCAGCAGCTCAGGCAAGCGGAGCACAGATACGCAGTATTTT	CASSSGKRSTDTQYF
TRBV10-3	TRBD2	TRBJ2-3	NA	TGTGCCATCAGTGAGTACAGCGGGGGAGGCGTAGATACGCAGTATTTT	CAISEYSGGGVDTQYF
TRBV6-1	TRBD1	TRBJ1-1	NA	TGTGCCAGCAGTGAAACACAGGGGGGGGACACTGAAGCTTTCTTT	CASSETQGGDTEAFF
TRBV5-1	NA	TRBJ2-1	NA	TGCGCCAGCAGCTTGGGAGTTTGGAATGAGCAGTTCTTC	CASSLGVWNEQFF
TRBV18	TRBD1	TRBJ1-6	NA	TGTGCCAGCTCAAACTCCGGGACAGGGGTCTCACCCCTCCACTTT	CASSNSGTGVSPLHF
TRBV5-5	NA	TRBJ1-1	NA	TGTGCCAGCAGCTCAAGGTTTGGATCCCTGGGGGGGCTGAACACTGAAGCTTTCTTT	CASSSRFGSLGGLNTEAFF
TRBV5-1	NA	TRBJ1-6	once	TGCGCCAGCAGCTTGGATCAGGGGAGCAATTCACCCCTCCACTTT	CASSLDQGSNSPLHF
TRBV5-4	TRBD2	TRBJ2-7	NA	TGTGCCAGCAGCCTAGCGGGAGATCGGTACGAGCAGTACTTC	CASSLAGDRYEQYF
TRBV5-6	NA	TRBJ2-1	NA	TGTGCCAGCAGCTTGATCCGGGAGAGCTCCTACAATGAGCAGTTCTTC	CASSLIRESSYNEQFF
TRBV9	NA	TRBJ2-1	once	TGTGCCAGCAGCCCCCATAGGGGATCTACCGTATTAAGCAATGAGCAGTTCTTC	CASSPHRGSTVLSNEQFF
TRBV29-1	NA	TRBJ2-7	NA	TGCAGCGTTGAATGGGCCGATAACTACGAGCAGTACTTC	CSVEWADNYEQYF
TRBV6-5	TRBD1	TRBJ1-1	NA	TGTGCCAGCAGTTACTCAGGGGGCATGATGAACACTGAAGCTTTCTTT	CASSYSGGMMNTEAFF
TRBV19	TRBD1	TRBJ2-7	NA	TGTGCCAGTAGTATTGGACAGGGACTCTCCTACGAGCAGTACTTC	CASSIGQGLSYEQYF
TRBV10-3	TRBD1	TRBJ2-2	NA	TGTGCCAGCCACCGGGACAGGGGGCGCTCCGGGGAGCTGTTTTTT	CASHRDRGRSGELFF
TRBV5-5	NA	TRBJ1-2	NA	TGTGCCAGCAGCTTGGTGGCGGAGGCTAACTATGGCTACACCTTC	CASSLVAEANYGYTF
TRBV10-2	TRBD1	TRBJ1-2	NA	TGCGCCAGCAGTGCAAGACAGGGGGCTGTTTATGGCTACACCTTC	CASSARQGAVYGYTF
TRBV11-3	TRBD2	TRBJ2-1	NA	TGTGCCAGCAGCTTAGGGTCGGGAGGAGTTAATGAGCAGTTCTTC	CASSLGSGGVNEQFF
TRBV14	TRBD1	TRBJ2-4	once	TGTGCCAGCAGCCAAGTTCAGGGGGCAGCGGGCATTCAGTACTTC	CASSQVQGAAGIQYF
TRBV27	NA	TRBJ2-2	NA	TGTGCCAGCAGTTTAAACAGGCAATACACCGGGGAGCTGTTTTTT	CASSLNRQYTGELFF
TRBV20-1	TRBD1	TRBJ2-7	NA	TGCAGTGCTAGTGTGGGACAGTACGAGCAGTACTTC	CSASVGQYEQYF
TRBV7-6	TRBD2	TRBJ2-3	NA	TGTGCCAGCAGCTTGAGTAGCGGGTCTAGCACAGATACGCAGTATTTT	CASSLSSGSSTDTQYF
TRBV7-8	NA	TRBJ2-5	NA	TGTGCCAGCAGCTTATATGGGGGGGCTATCCAAGAGACCCAGTACTTC	CASSLYGGAIQETQYF
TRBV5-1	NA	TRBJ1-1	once	TGCGCCAGCAGCTTGTTGGGACTTATGAACACTGAAGCTTTCTTT	CASSLLGLMNTEAFF
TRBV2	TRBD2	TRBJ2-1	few	TGTGCCAGCAGTGGGACTAGGCGGACTAGCCCCTTAGATGAGCAGTTCTTC	CASSGTRRTSPLDEQFF
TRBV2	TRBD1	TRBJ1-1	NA	TGTGCCAGCAGTGATTGGGACAGGGGGAACACTGAAGCTTTCTTT	CASSDWDRGNTEAFF
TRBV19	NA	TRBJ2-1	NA	TGTGCCAGTAGTACCCCTGGCGGGGGCCCATCATACAATGAGCAGTTCTTC	CASSTPGGGPSYNEQFF
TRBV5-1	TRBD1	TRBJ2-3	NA	TGCGCCAGCAGCTTACAGGGGAAGGGTGCAGATACGCAGTATTTT	CASSLQGKGADTQYF
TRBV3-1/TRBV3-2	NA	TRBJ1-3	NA	TGTGCCAGCAGCCAAGATCGGGCGGGTGACACCATATATTTT	CASSQDRAGDTIYF
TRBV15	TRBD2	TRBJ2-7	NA	TGTGCCACCAGCAGAAGCGGGGATACCTACGAGCAGTACTTC	CATSRSGDTYEQYF
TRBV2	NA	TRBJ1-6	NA	TGTGCCAGCGACAGCAATAATTCACCCCTCCACTTT	CASDSNNSPLHF
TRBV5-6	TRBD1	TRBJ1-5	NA	TGTGCCAGCAGCACGGGGACAGGGACTAGCAATCAGCCCCAGCATTTT	CASSTGTGTSNQPQHF
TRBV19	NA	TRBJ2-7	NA	TGTGCCAGTAGTCCCCCAGGGCACGAGCAGTACTTC	CASSPPGHEQYF
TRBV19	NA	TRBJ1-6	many	TGTGCCAGTAGTCCGCGACAATCAGGCTTACCCTTGAGCTCCTATAATTCACCCCTCCACTTT	CASSPRQSGLPLSSYNSPLHF
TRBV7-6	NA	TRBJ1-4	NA	TGTGCCAGCAGGGCCAACAGTAATGAAAAACTGTTTTTT	CASRANSNEKLFF
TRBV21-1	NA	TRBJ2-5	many	TGTGCCAGCACTAACAGGGGGCGAGGAGAGACCCAGTACTTC	CASTNRGRGETQYF
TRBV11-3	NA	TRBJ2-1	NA	TGTGCCAGCAGCATACTGGGGGGGGCTTTCCATGAGCAGTTCTTC	CASSILGGAFHEQFF
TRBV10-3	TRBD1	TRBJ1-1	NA	TGTGCCATCAGTGAGTCGACAGCAGGGGGCGACACTGAAGCTTTCTTT	CAISESTAGGDTEAFF
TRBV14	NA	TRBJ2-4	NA	TGTGCCAGCAGCCAAGGACAGCTCTACTTCTTCAAAAACATTCAGTACTTC	CASSQGQLYFFKNIQYF
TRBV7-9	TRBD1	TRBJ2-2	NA	TGTGCCAGCAGCTTAGGCAGGGGGACCGACGGGGAGCTGTTTTTT	CASSLGRGTDGELFF
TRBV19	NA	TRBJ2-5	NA	TGTGCCAGTAGTTGGACAAGCCAAGAGACCCAGTACTTC	CASSWTSQETQYF
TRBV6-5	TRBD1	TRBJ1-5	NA	TGTGCCAGCACCAGGGGGGTCGGCAATCAGCCCCAGCATTTT	CASTRGVGNQPQHF
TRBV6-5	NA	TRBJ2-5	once	TGTGCCAGCAGCTCCCTGGGACACTCCCAAGAGACCCAGTACTTC	CASSSLGHSQETQYF
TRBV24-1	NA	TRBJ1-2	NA	TGTGCCACCAGTGATTTACGGGATGGCTACACCTTC	CATSDLRDGYTF
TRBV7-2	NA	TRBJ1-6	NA	TGTGCCAGCAGCTACGGGGGTAATTCACCCCTCCACTTT	CASSYGGNSPLHF
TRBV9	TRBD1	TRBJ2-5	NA	TGTGCCAGCAGCGAGGGACAGGGGGGAGAGACCCAGTACTTC	CASSEGQGGETQYF
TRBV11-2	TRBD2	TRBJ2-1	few	TGTGCCAGCAGAAAGATCGGGACTAGCGTGTATGAGCAGTTCTTC	CASRKIGTSVYEQFF
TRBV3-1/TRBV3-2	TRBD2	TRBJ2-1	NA	TGTGCCGGCAGCCAAGGGACTAGCGGGAGCAATGAGCAGTTCTTC	CAGSQGTSGSNEQFF
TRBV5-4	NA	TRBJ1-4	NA	TGTGCCAGCAGTCCGGACACAACTAATGAAAAACTGTTTTTT	CASSPDTTNEKLFF
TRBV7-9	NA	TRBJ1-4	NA	TGTGCCAGCTCGGGAGTGAGGAGTGGTGAAAAACTGTTTTTT	CASSGVRSGEKLFF
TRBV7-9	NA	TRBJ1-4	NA	TGTGCCAGCAGCTTAGTCGGGGGATCAACTAATGAAAAACTGTTTTTT	CASSLVGGSTNEKLFF